This entry is about one T cell receptor (beta chain). Its antigen remains unidentified. V lost 6 bases and J 4 bases, leaving 13 bases between the germline ends. The CDR3 covers 13 residues. This sample was included in a study of vaccination and CD4 T cells after COVID-19. Across the study: Post-COVID draws followed diagnosis by a median around 100 days (range 35 to 161).

Findings of the study overall: Among reactive clones from convalescent patients, a median around 84% appeared only post-vaccination.

The sample's treatment: roughly 10-day PBMC culture with coronavirus spike peptide pools or control peptides (ViraFEST assay). Sequence data for DNA of cultured CD4+ T cells were generated by the Oncomine TCR Beta short-read assay. TCRdb reprocessed the PCR reads via MiXCR and lists one record per CDR3 protein. The table has fewer than 14,000 distinct CDR3 sequences, 77% seen once. The sample taken for sequencing was CD4+ T cells from blood, cultured in vitro. The receptor comes from a human donor who had recovered from COVID-19. The chain links TRBV12-3 or TRBV12-4 to TRBJ2-7, with D possibly matching TRBD2 (5 bases). The CDR3 sequence: CASSFSRDYEQYF. Here the CDR3 DNA reads TGTGCCAGCAGCTTCTCCCGGGATTACGAGCAGTACTTC.